This T cell receptor beta chain derives from a study of cytomegalovirus exposure and HLA in healthy donors. Study findings and constraints: In a later analysis, TCR beta V- and J-gene trimming showed a link to a missense DCLRE1C variant. A few of the chains that were CMV-associated were confirmed in vitro to be specific for CMV antigens.

This PCR relied on a set of 60 Vbeta primers and 13 Jbeta primers. TCRdb keeps only in-frame clones here, not all; method: immunoSEQ multiplex PCR. This table holds about 220,000 clones, roughly 88% found once. Trimming removed 0 bases at V and 6 bases at J, with 14 bases between. The CDR3 length is 15 residues. Germline lookup yields CDR1 SGHNT and CDR2 YYREEE (reference sequence). Everyone who donated was a healthy bone marrow donor. About this clone itself: The antigen is unknown.

Material for sequencing was PBMCs. The receptor comes from a boy aged 2-9 years in good health and CMV-seronegative. The V gene is TRBV5-4, the J gene TRBJ2-3; D uncertain. CDR3: CASSLDSGKTDTQYF. CDR3 DNA: TGTGCCAGCAGCTTGGACTCGGGTAAAACGGATACGCAGTATTTT.